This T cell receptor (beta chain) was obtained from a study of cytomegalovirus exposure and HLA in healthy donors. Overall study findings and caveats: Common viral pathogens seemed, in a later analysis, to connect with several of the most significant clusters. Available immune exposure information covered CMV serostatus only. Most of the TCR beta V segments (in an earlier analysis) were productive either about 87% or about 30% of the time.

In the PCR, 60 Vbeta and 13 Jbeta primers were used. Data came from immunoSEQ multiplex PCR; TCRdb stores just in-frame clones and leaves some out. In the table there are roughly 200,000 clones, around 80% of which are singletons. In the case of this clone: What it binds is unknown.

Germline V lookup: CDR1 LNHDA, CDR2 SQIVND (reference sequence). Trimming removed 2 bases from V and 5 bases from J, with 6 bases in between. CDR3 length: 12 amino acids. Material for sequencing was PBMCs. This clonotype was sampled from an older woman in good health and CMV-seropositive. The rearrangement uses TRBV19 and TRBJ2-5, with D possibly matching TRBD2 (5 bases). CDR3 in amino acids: CASSITGETQYF. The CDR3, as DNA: TGTGCCAGTAGTATAACGGGGGAGACCCAGTACTTC.